The entry that follows covers one TCR beta chain sequence. Which cohort a participant joined came from the clinical history participants gave. Before being deemed recovered, Cohort 3 donors had two negative PCRs, clearance, or symptom resolution. With V trimmed by 5 bases and J by 1 base, 4 bases remained unmatched. This CDR3 region has 13 residues. Germline loops: CDR1 SQVTM, CDR2 ANQGSEA. This specimen comes from a study of blood T cell repertoires in COVID-19. Overall study context: Sites in the United States, Italy and Spain provided acute and convalescent COVID-19 samples.

In the original analysis: Cell counts per sample came from amplifying reference gene primers. The data were produced by immunoSEQ multiplex PCR, yet TCRdb's version contains in-frame clones alone and is incomplete. V, J and clone size reflect that table, while D and trimming were determined from the DNA. Of 100,000 or so clones in the sample, around 85% were seen once. The gene calls are TRBV29-1 and TRBJ2-5, with 7 nucleotides matching TRBD1. This receptor was taken from a woman aged 45-59 years who had recovered from COVID-19. The sequencing input was PBMCs or T cells enriched from blood (not recorded which). The CDR3 sequence: CSVPGQLQETQYF. As DNA, the CDR3 is TGCAGCGTTCCGGGACAGCTCCAAGAGACCCAGTACTTC.